The 18 T cell receptor beta chains given below trace back to one sample, sequenced in a study of cytomegalovirus exposure and HLA in healthy donors. It was with 60 Vbeta and 13 Jbeta primers that the PCR ran. Sequencing used immunoSEQ multiplex PCR; TCRdb keeps in-frame clones, though not all of them. This sample has about 150,000 clones, with around 75% found just once. Sequenced: PBMCs. All receptors derive from a human donor in good health.

CDR3 protein: CASSELGGFANVLTF. Here the CDR3 DNA reads TGTGCCAGCAGTGAATTGGGAGGGTTCGCCAACGTCCTGACTTTC. V and J are TRBV6-1 and TRBJ2-6; 7 bases map to TRBD2. The J segment lost 7 bases and the V segment lost 2 bases, leaving 5 bases of the junction unmatched. This CDR3 is 15 amino acids long. The germline CDR1 and CDR2 sequences are MNHNS and SASEGT.

The genes are TRBV10-1 and TRBJ1-1, with a tentative D call TRBD1 (5 bases). This CDR3 is 13 amino acids long. Germline assignment: CDR1 WNHNN and CDR2 SYGVQD (reference sequence). Trimming shortened V by 3 bases and J by 4 bases, and 9 bases separated the two germline ends. CDR3 nucleotides: TGCGCCAGCAGTGAATTCGGGGGCACTGAAGCTTTCTTT. Amino acid sequence: CASSEFGGTEAFF.

This clone turned up a few times. V and J are TRBV7-2 and TRBJ1-5; D unresolved. From germline, CDR1 is SGHTA and CDR2 FQGNSA. CDR3 length: 13 amino acids. V lost 2 bases and J 6 bases, leaving 8 bases between the germline ends. CDR3 sequence (DNA): TGTGCCAGCAGCTTATCGGGAGGTCAGCCCCAGCATTTT. Protein: CASSLSGGQPQHF.

The chain employs TRBV27 and TRBJ2-7; 8 positions match TRBD2. From germline, CDR1 is MNHEY and CDR2 SMNVEV (reference sequence). The CDR3 runs 14 residues. V gave up 5 bases and J gave up 6 bases; unmatched junction bases: 9. As DNA, the CDR3 is TGTGCCAGCAGTCAAAAGCGGGAGTGGTCCGAGCAGTACTTC. It codes for CASSQKREWSEQYF.

This clone was recorded a few times. V usage is TRBV30 and J usage is TRBJ1-3; TRBD1 might be the D (5 bases). The CDR3 runs 13 residues. The V end lost 2 bases, the J end lost 10 bases, and 15 bases lay between the germline ends. CDR1 GTSNPN and CDR2 SVGIG come from the germline V gene (reference sequence). The CDR3 spells CAWSQGLGGTIYF. CDR3 in DNA: TGTGCCTGGAGTCAGGGCCTCGGTGGTACCATATATTTT.

As for this clone: One junction end does not reproduce the germline sequence, and a read error may be involved. Other nucleotide sequences from this sample produce the same CDR3. This rearrangement joins TRBV7-9 to TRBJ1-4; D is possibly TRBD1 (6 bases). This CDR3 spans 14 amino acids. CDR1 is SEHNR and CDR2 is FQNEAQ in the germline V gene (reference sequence). CDR3 nucleotide sequence: TGTGCCAGCAGTACAGGGTCAACTAATGAAAAATTGTTTTTT. Its protein is CASSTGSTNEKLFF.

The gene calls are TRBV7-9 and TRBJ2-5; D perhaps matches TRBD2 (6 bases). CDR1 and CDR2 (germline): SEHNR, FQNEAQ (reference sequence). CDR3 length: 12 amino acids. This CDR3 reads CSTRRGQETQYF. The CDR3 nucleotides are TGTTCCACCAGACGGGGGCAAGAGACCCAGTACTTC.

Comments on this clone: The junction departs from germline at one end; a sequencing error may be responsible. The CDR3 region is CASSLGANYGYPF. CDR3 sequence (DNA): TGTGCCAGCAGCTTAGGAGCTAACTATGGCTACCCCTTC. J is TRBJ1-2 and V is TRBV7-9; D gene uncertain. Germline CDR1 and CDR2: SEHNR and FQNEAQ (reference sequence). The CDR3 is 13 amino acids.

The chain couples TRBV28 to TRBJ2-1, with a tentative D call TRBD1 (7 bases). The CDR3 covers 14 residues. Germline V gene lookup returns CDR1 MDHEN and CDR2 SYDVKM. V shed 6 bases and J shed 10 bases, with 19 bases lying between them. CDR3 DNA sequence: TGTGCCAGCAGGCCTAATCTAGCGACAGGGGAGCAGTTCTTC. Amino acids: CASRPNLATGEQFF.

This rearrangement joins TRBV4-3 to TRBJ2-3, with TRBD1 matching over 11 bases. The CDR3 is 16 residues long. V shed 1 base and J 5 bases; nucleotides not matched to a gene: 5. The germline gives CDR1 LGHNA, CDR2 YSLEER. The CDR3 protein is CASSQVGTGGEDTQYF. The CDR3 DNA follows: TGCGCCAGCAGCCAAGTGGGGACAGGGGGTGAAGATACGCAGTATTTT.

The J gene is TRBJ2-5, the V gene TRBV15, with 8 bases identical to TRBD1. This CDR3 spans 17 amino acids. V lost 0 bases and J lost 5; bases outside the gene matches: 11. Germline CDR1 is LNHNV and CDR2 is YYDKDF (reference sequence). The chain's CDR3 is CATSRDLYEWTGETQYF. CDR3 DNA sequence: TGTGCCACCAGCAGAGATTTGTATGAATGGACAGGGGAGACCCAGTACTTC.

The CDR3 nucleotides are TGTGCCACCAGAACAGGGTTTTCGAACACTGAAGCTTTCTTT. It yields the protein CATRTGFSNTEAFF. The J gene is TRBJ1-1, the V gene TRBV15; D might be TRBD1 (6 bases). CDR3 length: 14 amino acids. CDR1 and CDR2 from the germline V gene are LNHNV and YYDKDF (reference sequence). Trimming pared 6 bases from V and 1 base from J, leaving 12 bases between.

This clone was seen once. The V and J genes are TRBV5-1 and TRBJ1-1; D call uncertain. Trimming shortened V by 0 bases and J by 3 bases, and 9 bases separated the two germline ends. This CDR3 is built from 14 residues. Germline CDR1 reads SGHRS; CDR2 reads YFSETQ. The CDR3 region has the DNA TGCGCCAGCAGCTTGGAGCCCCGGGACACTGAAGCTTTCTTT. It codes for CASSLEPRDTEAFF. Filled out from reference TRBV5-1 and TRBJ1-1, the complete variable domain reads KAGVTQTPRYLIKTRGQQVTLSCSPISGHRSVSWYQQTPGQGLQFLFEYFSETQRNKGNFPGRFSGRQFSNSRSEMNVSTLELGDSALYLCASSLEPRDTEAFFGQGTRLTVV.

The genes are TRBV6-5 and TRBJ2-5, with 10 bases that match TRBD2. V shed 5 bases and J 1 base; nucleotides not matched to a gene: 4. This CDR3 region has 15 residues. Germline V gene sequence: CDR1 MNHEY, CDR2 SVGAGI. This CDR3 reads CASSRTSGPQETQYF. Here the CDR3 DNA reads TGTGCCAGCAGTAGGACTAGCGGACCCCAAGAGACCCAGTACTTC.

The chain couples TRBV4-1 to TRBJ2-2, with D perhaps TRBD2 (7 bases). The CDR3 is made up of 18 amino acids. Germline lookup yields CDR1 MGHRA and CDR2 YSYEKL. V dropped 0 bases and J dropped 3 bases, with 17 bases sitting between them. The DNA of the CDR3 is TGCGCCAGCAGCCAAGATCGGGGGGCGGGGTGGGACACCGGGGAGCTGTTTTTT. Its translation is CASSQDRGAGWDTGELFF.

The V gene is TRBV18, the J gene TRBJ1-2; no reliable D call. CDR1 KGHSH and CDR2 LQKENI come from the germline V gene. CDR3 size: 17 residues. V was shortened by 0 bases and J by 1 base, with 15 bases between the two germline ends. The CDR3 sequence is CASSPPNNQNNNYGYTF. DNA of the CDR3: TGTGCCAGCTCACCACCGAATAATCAGAACAATAACTATGGCTACACCTTC.

V gene TRBV9 combines with J gene TRBJ2-1; D is perhaps TRBD1 (6 bases). CDR3 length: 14 residues. Germline CDR1 SGDLS, CDR2 YYNGEE. V was cut by 0 bases and J by 5 bases, with 9 bases left in between. The CDR3 DNA follows: TGTGCCAGCAGCGTAGACCAGGGGAACAATGAGCAGTTCTTC. It is translated as CASSVDQGNNEQFF. The whole variable domain, remainder taken from reference TRBV9 and TRBJ2-1, is DSGVTQTPKHLITATGQRVTLRCSPRSGDLSVYWYQQSLDQGLQFLIQYYNGEERAKGNILERFSAQQFPDLHSELNLSSLELGDSALYFCASSVDQGNNEQFFGPGTRLTVL.

This sequence joins TRBV7-2 and TRBJ2-7; 10 positions agree with TRBD1. J gave up 2 bases and V 0 bases, and 4 bases lay outside the gene matches. This CDR3 contains 16 residues. CDR1 and CDR2 (germline): SGHTA, FQGNSA. CDR3 protein: CASSLAATGGPYEQYF. The CDR3 DNA reads as TGTGCCAGCAGCTTAGCGGCGACAGGGGGCCCCTACGAGCAGTACTTC.